The TCR beta chain described here comes from a study of T cells in Graves' hyperthyroidism and ophthalmopathy. Study context: Peripheral blood was acquired at first diagnosis, ahead of any therapy whatsoever. Study observations and caveats: Blood also showed most of the thyroid clonotypes that were expanded above 0.001.

Worth noting for this clonotype: Its cognate antigen is unknown.

Amplification of TCR beta CDR3 regions used RNA as the template. HTBI primers drove first-round RT-PCR of the TCR CDR3. TCRdb reprocessed the multiplex PCR reads via MiXCR and lists one record per CDR3 protein. Of over 300,000 distinct CDR3 sequences listed, roughly an eighth were seen once; the top ten hold 34%. Clinical symptoms, serum thyroxine, TRAb, thyroid ultrasound and orbital computed tomography informed diagnoses. The V gene's germline CDR1 is SGHTA and CDR2 FQGTGA. The CDR3 covers 19 residues. V lost 4 bases, J lost 8 bases, and 16 bases stayed unmatched. The receptor was isolated from a woman in her 40s with Graves' ophthalmopathy. Material for sequencing was blood. The rearrangement uses TRBV7-3 and TRBJ2-2, with TRBD2 matching 13 bases. CDR3 region: CASSSPGRPGLAGTGELFF. DNA of the CDR3: TGTGCCAGCAGCTCCCCCGGCCGACCGGGACTAGCGGGAACGGGGGAGCTGTTTTTT.